This T cell receptor (beta chain) originates from a study of cytomegalovirus exposure and HLA in healthy donors. The PCR employed 60 Vbeta primers together with 13 Jbeta primers. The protocol was immunoSEQ multiplex PCR, while the TCRdb copy is restricted to in-frame clones and leaves out a portion. The table lists around 230,000 clones, 85% of them singletons, with roughly 0.26% in the top ten. In regard to this clone: Its cognate antigen is unknown.

Findings and caveats of the study: The study labeled fewer than 200 TCR beta chains cytomegalovirus-associated. A few chains linked to CMV were shown in vitro to be specific for CMV antigens. There were several of the most significant clusters that appeared linked to common viral pathogens in a later analysis.

Germline assignment: CDR1 MNHEY and CDR2 SVGAGI. With 4 bases removed from V and 2 bases from J, the gap between germline ends came to 12 bases. The CDR3 is made up of 15 amino acids. The sequenced sample consisted of PBMCs. This TCR was recovered from a girl aged 2-10 years in good health and CMV-seronegative. The rearrangement links TRBV6-5 to TRBJ2-1; tentatively, D is TRBD2 (6 bases). CDR3 amino acids: CASSLVLAPYNEQFF. The CDR3 nucleotides read TGTGCCAGCAGTTTAGTACTAGCACCCTACAATGAGCAGTTCTTC.